The 23 T cell receptor beta chains below all came from one sample that was sequenced in a study of T cells in Graves' hyperthyroidism and ophthalmopathy. The CDR3 regions of TCR beta were amplified from RNA transcripts. HTBI primers were used for first-round RT-PCR of the TCR CDR3. In TCRdb, the multiplex PCR reads were re-called with MiXCR into one record per CDR3 protein. The sample records hundreds of thousands of distinct CDR3 sequences, roughly 15% being singletons. The specimen was blood. Source of these receptors: a woman aged 50 to 65 with Graves' ophthalmopathy.

The genes are TRBV7-9 and TRBJ1-5, with D possibly TRBD1 on 6 matching bases. The V gene lost 6 bases and the J gene lost 5 bases, with 11 bases spanning the gap. Germline V gene sequence: CDR1 SEHNR, CDR2 FQNEAQ (reference sequence). The CDR3 is made up of 13 amino acids. The CDR3 is CASSSRGDQPQHF. For the CDR3, the DNA is TGTGCCAGCAGTTCCAGGGGAGATCAGCCCCAGCATTTT.

This clonotype occurred a few times. This chain joins TRBV19 and TRBJ1-1; D unclear. The CDR3 length is 14 residues. The germline V gene encodes CDR1 LNHDA and CDR2 SQIVND (reference sequence). V was pared by 6 bases and J by 2 bases, with 13 bases between. The CDR3 DNA is TGTGCCAGTAGCCTGGGGATTATAAACACTGAAGCTTTCTTT. Translation: CASSLGIINTEAFF.

This clonotype was found many times. The chain combines TRBV13 with TRBJ2-1, with a possible D match to TRBD2 (6 bases). Per the germline V gene, CDR1 is PRHDT and CDR2 is FYEKMQ (reference sequence). The ends were cut back, 1 base at V and 6 bases at J, with 16 bases in the middle. The CDR3 is 16 residues long. This chain's CDR3 is CASSLENGRRGNEQFF. The DNA for the CDR3 is TGTGCCAGCAGCTTAGAGAACGGGAGAAGGGGCAATGAGCAGTTCTTC.

This clonotype was detected many times. The chain links TRBV7-2 to TRBJ2-7; 8 bases map to TRBD1. The CDR3 sequence is 13 residues long. Unmatched junction bases numbered 9, after V lost 5 bases and J lost 9 bases. Germline CDR1 and CDR2: SGHTA and FQGNSA. CDR3 loop: CASSADRETRQYF. CDR3 sequence (DNA): TGTGCCAGCAGCGCGGACAGGGAGACCCGGCAGTACTTC.

Only a few counts were recorded for this clonotype. The chain carries TRBV5-1 and TRBJ2-5; D ambiguous. There are 11 residues in the CDR3. Trimming removed 7 bases from V and 3 bases from J, with 7 bases in between. Germline CDR1 SGHRS, CDR2 YFSETQ. The CDR3 here is CASGFKETQYF. CDR3 bases: TGCGCCAGCGGTTTCAAAGAGACCCAGTACTTC.

The chain employs TRBV19 and TRBJ2-1; the match to TRBD2 covers 14 bases. Germline CDR1 is LNHDA and CDR2 is SQIVND (reference sequence). The CDR3 has 17 residues. With 5 bases clipped from V and 9 bases from J, the junction kept 12 bases outside the gene matches. CDR3 region: CASSPDAGLAGVFEQFF. CDR3 DNA sequence: TGTGCCAGTAGTCCAGACGCGGGACTAGCGGGAGTTTTTGAGCAGTTCTTC.

The V gene is TRBV4-1, the J gene TRBJ1-1; maybe TRBD1 (5 bases). With 4 bases removed from V and 4 bases from J, the gap between germline ends came to 16 bases. The CDR3 totals 15 residues. Germline assignment: CDR1 MGHRA and CDR2 YSYEKL. CDR3 nucleotide sequence: TGCGCCAGCAGCCCTCCCGCGGGGGGGTTCACTGAAGCTTTCTTT. Protein sequence: CASSPPAGGFTEAFF.

This clonotype was recorded at least ten times. The chain joins TRBV7-2 to TRBJ2-1; maybe TRBD2 (5 bases). V was cut by 6 bases and J by 12 bases, with 12 bases left in between. Germline values: CDR1 SGHTA, CDR2 FQGNSA. The CDR3 loop spans 11 amino acids. This CDR3 reads CASSPDYRQFF. For the CDR3, the DNA is TGTGCCAGCAGTCCAGACTACAGGCAGTTCTTC.

This clonotype appeared many times. The V and J genes are TRBV5-5 and TRBJ2-3; D ambiguous. The length of the CDR3 is 14 residues. Germline V gives CDR1 SGHKS, CDR2 YYEKEE (reference sequence). V was trimmed by 2 bases and J by 4 bases, leaving 11 bases between them. Here the CDR3 reads CASSFDGFPDTQYF. CDR3 in DNA: TGTGCCAGCAGCTTCGATGGGTTCCCAGATACGCAGTATTTT.

The chain links TRBV20-1 to TRBJ2-3, with TRBD2 as a possible D gene (6 bases). The V gene's germline CDR1 is DFQATT and CDR2 SNEGSKA (reference sequence). Trimming took off 3 bases at V and 4 bases at J, with 8 bases between the two ends. The CDR3 length is 12 residues. The CDR3 region has the DNA TGCAGTGCTAGGCGGGGCGCAGATACGCAGTATTTT. Its translation is CSARRGADTQYF.

As concerns this clonotype: Given a much more abundant clone one base away, this may be a read error. The chain joins TRBV20-1 to TRBJ2-3, with a possible D match to TRBD1 (5 bases). The germline V gene encodes CDR1 DFQATT and CDR2 SNEGSKA (reference sequence). Trimming pared 6 bases from V and 0 bases from J, leaving 16 bases between. CDR3 length: 15 amino acids. The CDR3 DNA reads TGCAGTGCCGCCATGGTAGGGGTCAGCACAGATACGCAGTATTTT. It encodes CSAAMVGVSTDTQYF.

This rearrangement joins TRBV19 to TRBJ2-1; 10 positions match TRBD2. CDR1 is LNHDA, CDR2 SQIVND, per germline (reference sequence). V lost 7 bases to trimming and J lost 9 bases; unmatched junction nucleotides: 15. CDR3 length: 16 amino acids. This chain's CDR3 is CASTPTSGRADPEQFF. The DNA of the CDR3 is TGTGCCAGTACCCCTACCAGCGGGAGGGCCGATCCTGAGCAGTTCTTC.

This clonotype was seen ten or more times. The rearrangement uses TRBV24-1 and TRBJ1-6; maybe TRBD1 (5 bases). Looked up from germline, CDR1 is KGHDR and CDR2 is SFDVKD. This CDR3 has 14 amino acids. V lost 8 bases and J 4 bases, leaving 11 bases between the germline ends. CDR3 loop: CATIRARYNSPLHF. The DNA of the CDR3 is TGTGCCACCATCAGGGCCCGATATAATTCACCCCTCCACTTT.

This clonotype was observed a handful of times. The CDR3 nucleotides read TGTGCCAGCAGCCCAGGGCAGGGTTTAACCAAAAACATTCAGTACTTC. Protein product: CASSPGQGLTKNIQYF. V gene TRBV5-5 combines with J gene TRBJ2-4, with a weak D call TRBD1 (5 bases). Germline loops: CDR1 SGHKS, CDR2 YYEKEE (reference sequence). Trimming took off 4 bases at V and 2 bases at J, with 16 bases between the two ends. This CDR3 has 16 amino acids.

A few counts support this clonotype. The CDR3 protein is CASSPRPPGLEYEQYF. The CDR3 region has the DNA TGTGCCAGCTCACCACGCCCTCCGGGACTAGAATACGAGCAGTACTTC. This sequence joins TRBV18 and TRBJ2-7; 8 nucleotides agree with TRBD2. Germline loops: CDR1 KGHSH, CDR2 LQKENI. The V segment lost 1 base and the J segment 4 bases; nucleotides outside the gene matches: 9. This CDR3 is 16 amino acids long.

This clonotype showed up many times. V gene TRBV12-3 or TRBV12-4 combines with J gene TRBJ2-5, with D possibly being TRBD2 (7 bases). The CDR3 runs 13 residues. Trimming shortened V by 3 bases and J by 7 bases, and 12 bases separated the two germline ends. CDR3 region: CASSFGGRGTQYF. CDR3 DNA: TGTGCCAGCAGTTTCGGGGGGCGGGGGACCCAGTACTTC.

This clonotype was seen many times. The CDR3 nucleotides read TGCGCCAGCAGCCAAAGATTCTCCCAGGAGACCCAGTACTTC. Protein product: CASSQRFSQETQYF. The chain has TRBV4-1 and TRBJ2-5, with D unresolved. Germline V gene data show CDR1 as MGHRA and CDR2 as YSYEKL. CDR3 length equals 14 residues. V was pared by 2 bases and J by 5 bases, with 12 bases between.

This clonotype was counted ten times or more. V gene TRBV27 combines with J gene TRBJ2-5, with unresolved D. The germline V gene has CDR1 MNHEY and CDR2 SMNVEV (reference sequence). The CDR3 is 15 residues long. V was pared by 4 bases and J by 1 base, with 13 bases between. The CDR3 sequence: CASSSLSMIQETQYF. For the CDR3, the DNA is TGTGCCAGCAGTTCCCTCTCGATGATCCAAGAGACCCAGTACTTC.

This clonotype showed up just a few times. The J gene is TRBJ1-5, the V gene TRBV2, with D tentatively TRBD1 (5 bases). The V end lost 7 bases, the J end lost 2 bases, and 15 bases lay between the germline ends. The germline CDR1 and CDR2 sequences are SNHLY and FYNNEI. The CDR3 runs 15 residues. The CDR3 region has the DNA TGTGCCAGCACCTTTGGAGGGGTGGGCAATCAGCCCCAGCATTTT. It translates to CASTFGGVGNQPQHF.

This clonotype was observed a few times. V is TRBV6-1 and J is TRBJ2-2; no clear D gene. The CDR3 totals 13 residues. Germline-derived CDR1 and CDR2 are MNHNS and SASEGT. V was clipped by 7 bases and J by 4 bases, with 10 bases between them. CDR3 bases: TGTGCCAGCACGTCAGAGTTCACCGGGGAGCTGTTTTTT. It translates to CASTSEFTGELFF.

This clonotype was detected ten times or more. The V gene is TRBV6-1, the J gene TRBJ2-3; either TRBD1 or TRBD2 may fit D (5 bases each). Germline lookup yields CDR1 MNHNS and CDR2 SASEGT. The CDR3 is made up of 15 amino acids. Deletions cut 5 bases from V and 0 bases from J, with 12 bases between. In DNA form, the CDR3 reads TGTGCCAGCAGTTGGGACCCAGCTAGCACAGATACGCAGTATTTT. Protein: CASSWDPASTDTQYF.

This clonotype was counted between two and nine times. With a much larger clone just one base away, this may be a read error. This chain uses TRBV12-3 or TRBV12-4 with TRBJ2-7, with D perhaps matching TRBD2 (5 bases). V was cut by 6 bases and J by 2 bases, with 17 bases left in between. The CDR3 has 15 residues. For the CDR3, the DNA is TGTGCCAGCAGCTCAAGCGCGGGCGGCCCCTACGAGCAGTACTTC. It codes for CASSSSAGGPYEQYF.

V and J are TRBV29-1 and TRBJ1-6; the match to TRBD1 covers 12 bases. The CDR3 has 14 residues. After removal of 7 bases from V and 8 bases from J, the junction contained 6 bases not matched to a gene. From germline, CDR1 is SQVTM and CDR2 ANQGSEA. CDR3 amino acids: CSAGTGGSDSPLHF. The CDR3 nucleotides read TGCAGCGCAGGGACAGGGGGCTCGGATTCACCCCTCCACTTT.